The 32 T cell receptor beta chains below come from one sample, sequenced in a study of blood T cell repertoires in COVID-19. Only in-frame clones appear in the TCRdb table, and some are missing; sequencing was by immunoSEQ multiplex PCR. The sample includes about 200,000 clones, 75% to 85% of them seen just once. The sequenced sample was peripheral blood. The receptors shown here come from a woman aged 70-85 years with COVID-19, enrolled during active disease.

The CDR3: CASSWTGASTDTQYF. For the CDR3, the DNA is TGTGCCAGCAGCTGGACAGGGGCCAGCACAGATACGCAGTATTTT. The chain couples TRBV7-3 to TRBJ2-3, with 9 bases that match TRBD1. J was trimmed by 0 bases and V by 4 bases; bases with no gene match: 2. CDR3 length equals 15 residues. CDR1 is SGHTA and CDR2 is FQGTGA in the germline V gene. The whole variable domain, filled in from reference TRBV7-3 and TRBJ2-3, reads GAGVSQTPSNKVTEKGKYVELRCDPISGHTALYWYRQSLGQGPEFLIYFQGTGAADDSGLPNDRFFAVRPEGSVSTLKIQRTERGDSAVYLCASSWTGASTDTQYFGPGTRLTVL.

The V gene is TRBV19, the J gene TRBJ1-2; TRBD1 might be the D (5 bases). Germline-derived CDR1 and CDR2 are LNHDA and SQIVND (reference sequence). CDR3 length: 13 amino acids. Trimming removed 8 bases at V and 6 bases at J, with 16 bases between. The DNA for the CDR3 is TGTGCCAGTCGTAACTGGGGGGGTAATGGCTACACCTTC. This codes for CASRNWGGNGYTF. The full variable domain, completed using reference TRBV19 and TRBJ1-2, is DGGITQSPKYLFRKEGQNVTLSCEQNLNHDAMYWYRQDPGQGLRLIYYSQIVNDFQKGDIAEGYSVSREKKESFPLTVTSAQKNPTAFYLCASRNWGGNGYTFGSGTRLTVV.

The chain joins TRBV5-1 to TRBJ2-1; 9 nucleotides align to TRBD2. Germline assignment: CDR1 SGHRS and CDR2 YFSETQ. This CDR3 is built from 16 residues. V lost 0 bases to trimming and J lost 8 bases; unmatched junction nucleotides: 9. CDR3 bases: TGCGCCAGCAGCTTGGACTTGGCGGGAGGGCCGGATGAGCAGTTCTTC. It codes for CASSLDLAGGPDEQFF.

The table lists this clone with a few counts. The chain links TRBV3-1 (or the pseudogene TRBV3-2) to TRBJ2-7, with TRBD2 as a possible D gene (5 bases). This CDR3 spans 13 amino acids. Germline V gene data show CDR1 as LGHDT and CDR2 as YNNKEL (reference sequence). Trimming cost V 3 bases and J 2 bases, with 8 bases left between them. CDR3 loop: CASSQAGTYEQYF. The CDR3 coding sequence is TGTGCCAGCAGCCAGGCCGGGACCTACGAGCAGTACTTC.

A word on this clone: This may stem from a read error, because a much larger clone lies one nucleotide away. The chain uses TRBV7-9 and TRBJ1-5, with TRBD1 as a possible D gene (6 bases). This CDR3 is built from 14 residues. The V gene's germline CDR1 is SEHNR and CDR2 FQNEAQ (reference sequence). V gave up 5 bases and J gave up 1 base, with 9 bases separating them. The CDR3 coding sequence is TGTGCCAGCAGCGAACAGGGCAGCAATCAGCCCCAGCATTTT. It encodes CASSEQGSNQPQHF.

Only one count was recorded for this clone. V usage is TRBV28 and J usage is TRBJ2-5; 7 bases line up with TRBD2. Unmatched junction bases numbered 12, after V lost 11 bases and J lost 0 bases. The CDR3 loop spans 15 amino acids. The germline V gene has CDR1 MDHEN and CDR2 SYDVKM. The CDR3 bases are TGTGCCGGATCCACGACCGGGAGGTACCAAGAGACCCAGTACTTC. Translation gives CAGSTTGRYQETQYF.

The rearrangement links TRBV15 to TRBJ1-1, with 10 nucleotides matching TRBD1. The CDR3 runs to 18 residues. The V gene's germline CDR1 is LNHNV and CDR2 YYDKDF (reference sequence). J lost 3 bases, V lost 0 bases, and 10 bases had no gene match. Here the CDR3 DNA reads TGTGCCACCAGCAGAGATTCGGTGGACAGGGGGTTGGACACTGAAGCTTTCTTT. Its translation is CATSRDSVDRGLDTEAFF.

The V call is TRBV5-1, the J call TRBJ2-3, with a possible D match to TRBD1 (6 bases). Trimming removed 0 bases at V and 0 bases at J, with 17 bases between. CDR3 length: 18 amino acids. Per germline, CDR1 SGHRS and CDR2 YFSETQ. In nucleotides, the CDR3 is TGCGCCAGCAGCTTGGGAGGCCCGGGACAAATAAGCACAGATACGCAGTATTTT. Protein product: CASSLGGPGQISTDTQYF.

J is TRBJ1-5 and V is TRBV6-1; possible D gene TRBD1, 5 bases. The CDR3 contains 14 residues. Between the trimmed V and J ends, which lost 0 bases and 7 bases, there was a span of 10 bases. Germline CDR1 and CDR2: MNHNS and SASEGT. The CDR3 here is CASSEAGVYQPQHF. The CDR3 DNA reads TGTGCCAGCAGTGAAGCAGGGGTTTACCAGCCCCAGCATTTT.

This clone was detected only once. The J gene is TRBJ2-1, the V gene TRBV19; maybe TRBD1 (6 bases). CDR3 length: 14 amino acids. The germline gives CDR1 LNHDA, CDR2 SQIVND (reference sequence). The V and J ends lost 3 bases and 7 bases respectively, with 13 bases between them. The CDR3 spells CASSMSGARNEQFF. The CDR3 DNA follows: TGTGCCAGTAGTATGTCAGGGGCGAGGAATGAGCAGTTCTTC.

The chain combines TRBV19 with TRBJ1-6; 7 nucleotides agree with TRBD1. The CDR3 is made up of 15 amino acids. The J segment lost 7 bases and the V segment lost 4 bases, leaving 7 bases of the junction unmatched. Per the germline V gene, CDR1 is LNHDA and CDR2 is SQIVND (reference sequence). The CDR3 DNA sequence: TGTGCCAGTAGTACTAGGGACAGTGGAAATTCACCCCTCCACTTT. This codes for CASSTRDSGNSPLHF.

In regard to this clone: The junction departs from germline at one end; a sequencing error may be responsible. The J gene is TRBJ2-1, the V gene TRBV30; maybe TRBD2 (5 bases). The CDR3 loop spans 12 amino acids. Germline CDR1 GTSNPN, CDR2 SVGIG (reference sequence). CDR3 sequence (DNA): TGCGGGTCGAGGACTCCCTACAATGAGCAGTTCTTC. Protein product: CGSRTPYNEQFF. Variable domain in full (rest from reference TRBV30 and TRBJ2-1): SQTIHQWPATLVQPVGSPLSLECTVEGTSNPNLYWYRQAAGRGLQLLFYSVGIGQISSEVPQNLSASRPQDRQFILSSKKLLLSDSGFYLCGSRTPYNEQFFGPGTRLTVL.

The genes are TRBV3-1 (or the pseudogene TRBV3-2) and TRBJ2-5, with 10 nucleotides matching TRBD1. Per the germline V gene, CDR1 is LGHDT and CDR2 is YNNKEL (reference sequence). This CDR3 contains 15 residues. Trimming took 3 bases from V and 3 from J; bases not matched to a gene: 4. This chain's CDR3 is CASSQGTGVEETQYF. CDR3 bases: TGTGCCAGCAGCCAGGGGACAGGGGTCGAAGAGACCCAGTACTTC.

The chain carries TRBV19 and TRBJ1-2; a weak D match, TRBD1 (5 bases). Germline CDR1 reads LNHDA; CDR2 reads SQIVND (reference sequence). The CDR3 runs 14 residues. Deletions cut 7 bases from V and 4 bases from J, with 16 bases between. The CDR3 loop is CASNPAGIFYGYTF. The CDR3 coding sequence is TGTGCCAGTAACCCCGCAGGGATTTTCTATGGCTACACCTTC.

J is TRBJ2-5 and V is TRBV7-9; TRBD1 matches 8 bases. This CDR3 has 15 amino acids. The V gene end was trimmed by 6 bases and the J gene end by 0 bases; junction bases not matched to a gene: 6. Germline V CDR1 and CDR2: SEHNR, FQNEAQ (reference sequence). In nucleotides, the CDR3 is TGTGCCAGCAGATTGGGACAGGAATACCAAGAGACCCAGTACTTC. Translation: CASRLGQEYQETQYF.

This clone has more than one count but fewer than ten. The rearrangement links TRBV7-8 to TRBJ1-2; TRBD1 matches at 9 bases. The germline CDR1 and CDR2 sequences are SGHVS and FQNEAQ. The CDR3 loop spans 14 amino acids. V shed 3 bases, J shed 8 bases, and the junction held 7 bases outside the gene matches. The CDR3 is CASSLDRGAGGYTF. CDR3 nucleotide sequence: TGTGCCAGCAGCTTGGACAGGGGAGCGGGAGGCTACACCTTC.

This sequence joins TRBV30 and TRBJ1-5; 10 bases map to TRBD1. This CDR3 spans 17 amino acids. V lost 2 bases and J lost 1; bases outside the gene matches: 8. In germline, CDR1 is GTSNPN, CDR2 SVGIG (reference sequence). CDR3 nucleotide sequence: TGTGCCTGGAGTAGGGACAGGGGATTTGGAAGCAATCAGCCCCAGCATTTT. It encodes CAWSRDRGFGSNQPQHF.

The V and J genes are TRBV7-3 and TRBJ2-5; D is undetermined. V shed 2 bases and J shed 7 bases, with 5 bases lying between them. CDR3 length equals 11 residues. In germline, CDR1 is SGHTA, CDR2 FQGTGA. The CDR3 reads CASSLGGTQYF. The DNA of the CDR3 is TGTGCCAGCAGCTTAGGCGGGACCCAGTACTTC.

This clone was counted a few times. The chain combines TRBV5-1 with TRBJ1-1, with D hard to call. The V gene's germline CDR1 is SGHRS and CDR2 YFSETQ. The CDR3 has 15 residues. The germline V and J ends were trimmed by 0 bases and 0 bases, with 9 bases remaining between them. The CDR3 sequence: CASSLDSGMNTEAFF. For the CDR3, the DNA is TGCGCCAGCAGCTTGGATTCGGGAATGAACACTGAAGCTTTCTTT.

V is TRBV30 and J is TRBJ2-1; 12 bases align to TRBD2. The germline gives CDR1 GTSNPN, CDR2 SVGIG (reference sequence). The CDR3 is made up of 15 amino acids. J was trimmed by 7 bases and V by 1 base; bases with no gene match: 5. The CDR3 nucleotides are TGTGCCTGGAGTGGCCTAGCGGGAGGGTGGAATGAGCAGTTCTTC. Residues: CAWSGLAGGWNEQFF.

V usage is TRBV27 and J usage is TRBJ1-6; a possible D gene is TRBD1 (5 bases). V was trimmed by 2 bases and J by 16 bases, leaving 15 bases between them. From germline, CDR1 is MNHEY and CDR2 SMNVEV (reference sequence). This CDR3 has 13 residues. The CDR3 sequence: CASSLGAWSELHF. CDR3 nucleotides: TGTGCCAGCAGTTTAGGGGCCTGGTCAGAACTCCACTTT.

The count of this clone is one. The chain joins TRBV11-2 to TRBJ2-1; a possible D gene is TRBD1 (6 bases). From germline, CDR1 is SGHAT and CDR2 FQNNGV. The CDR3 sequence is 14 residues long. With 8 bases removed from V and 8 bases from J, the gap between germline ends came to 19 bases. The CDR3 DNA reads as TGTGCCAGCCGGCAGGGGTTCAGGGAGCATGAGCAGTTCTTC. It translates to CASRQGFREHEQFF.

The chain carries TRBV27 and TRBJ2-2; weak D call: TRBD1 (6 bases). Trimming took off 2 bases at V and 6 bases at J, with 25 bases between the two ends. CDR3 length: 19 residues. Germline CDR1 MNHEY, CDR2 SMNVEV (reference sequence). The CDR3: CASSLKPQGFIGQAGELFF. The CDR3 bases are TGTGCCAGCAGTTTAAAGCCCCAGGGGTTCATCGGGCAGGCCGGGGAGCTGTTTTTT.

The genes are TRBV6-5 and TRBJ2-7; 7 bases are shared with TRBD2. Germline CDR1 and CDR2: MNHEY and SVGAGI. This CDR3 comprises 16 residues. V lost 0 bases to trimming and J lost 4 bases; unmatched junction nucleotides: 9. The CDR3 reads CASSYSFREAGYEQYF. In DNA form, the CDR3 reads TGTGCCAGCAGTTACTCGTTTCGGGAGGCCGGGTACGAGCAGTACTTC.

The chain carries TRBV2 and TRBJ1-6; weak D call: TRBD1 (5 bases). The CDR3 is 14 amino acids. The V gene's germline CDR1 is SNHLY and CDR2 FYNNEI. The V gene lost 7 bases and the J gene lost 10 bases, with 17 bases spanning the gap. In DNA form, the CDR3 reads TGTGCCAGCATACTGCGCCAGGGCTACTCACCCCTCCACTTT. The encoded protein is CASILRQGYSPLHF.

This sequence joins TRBV4-1 and TRBJ2-7; 7 bases fit TRBD2. The CDR3 has 15 amino acids. Losses at the gene ends were 1 base for V and 3 bases for J; bases not matched to a gene: 6. Germline values: CDR1 MGHRA, CDR2 YSYEKL. CDR3 DNA: TGCGCCAGCAGCCAAGCGGGGGGTAACGACTACGAGCAGTACTTC. Amino acids: CASSQAGGNDYEQYF.

This chain joins TRBV18 and TRBJ2-7; 7 nucleotides align to TRBD1. Germline V lookup: CDR1 KGHSH, CDR2 LQKENI. The CDR3 is 14 residues long. V was clipped by 0 bases and J by 4 bases; unmatched bases: 3. The CDR3 nucleotides read TGTGCCAGCTCACCACCGACAGGGCCATACGAGCAGTACTTC. This codes for CASSPPTGPYEQYF. The whole variable domain, filled in from reference TRBV18 and TRBJ2-7, reads NAGVMQNPRHLVRRRGQEARLRCSPMKGHSHVYWYRQLPEEGLKFMVYLQKENIIDESGMPKERFSAEFPKEGPSILRIQQVVRGDSAAYFCASSPPTGPYEQYFGPGTRLTVT.

V usage is TRBV2 and J usage is TRBJ2-5, with 9 nucleotides matching TRBD1. Trimming at V came to 6 bases and at J to 4 bases, leaving 6 bases not matched to a gene. Germline CDR1 SNHLY, CDR2 FYNNEI. This CDR3 spans 14 amino acids. Written as DNA, the CDR3 is TGTGCCAGCAGGACAGGGGGTTCTCCAGAGACCCAGTACTTC. Its translation: CASRTGGSPETQYF.

J is TRBJ1-4 and V is TRBV6-2 or TRBV6-3; D not resolved. CDR1 is MNHEY, CDR2 SVGEGT, per germline. CDR3 length: 16 residues. V was pared by 6 bases and J by 8 bases, with 22 bases between. The CDR3 nucleotides read TGTGCCAGCAGCCCTCGAGGGAAAGGGAGAAACGAAAAACTGTTTTTT. Translated: CASSPRGKGRNEKLFF.

CDR3 region: CASTDTWDYGYTF. CDR3 in DNA: TGTGCCAGCACGGACACTTGGGACTATGGCTACACCTTC. The chain joins TRBV12-3 or TRBV12-4 to TRBJ1-2, with a tentative D call TRBD1 (5 bases). V was pared by 7 bases and J by 3 bases, with 12 bases between. The CDR3 contains 13 residues.

This clone appeared a few times. The chain employs TRBV7-9 and TRBJ2-6, with a possible D match to TRBD1 (5 bases). This CDR3 contains 16 residues. The germline V gene has CDR1 SEHNR and CDR2 FQNEAQ (reference sequence). The V gene lost 1 base and the J gene lost 5 bases, with 12 bases spanning the gap. The CDR3 bases are TGTGCCAGCAGCTTAGGCAGGGAAGTTTGGGCCAACGTCCTGACTTTC. It yields the protein CASSLGREVWANVLTF.

CDR3 coding DNA: TGTGCCAGCAGTTACCCCAGACAGAATTCACCCCTCCACTTT. Translation gives CASSYPRQNSPLHF. The V and J genes are TRBV6-2 or TRBV6-3 and TRBJ1-6, with TRBD1 as a possible D gene (5 bases). Germline V gene sequence: CDR1 MNHEY, CDR2 SVGEGT. Trimming stripped 2 bases from V and 7 bases from J, with 9 bases between. The CDR3 length is 14 residues.